Listed below are T cell receptor beta chains from one sample, sequenced in a study of cytomegalovirus exposure and HLA in healthy donors. Assay: immunoSEQ multiplex PCR; the TCRdb copy retains only in-frame clones and omits some. Of 200,000 to 250,000 clones listed, roughly 84% are singletons. Sequences were obtained from PBMCs. The receptors were sampled from a human donor in good health. Each CDR3 is given with its conserved first and last residue. D genes are given only for firm matches. Clone size, where shown, is once, few, many, or a class for clones that have expanded.

J gene,clone size,V gene,D gene,CDR3 protein,CDR3 DNA
TRBJ2-4,once,TRBV28,TRBD2,CASSLSGGPSAKNIQYF,TGTGCCAGCAGTTTATCGGGAGGGCCCTCGGCCAAAAACATTCAGTACTTC
TRBJ2-3,few,TRBV4-1,TRBD2,CASSQGTWDYTDTQYF,TGCGCCAGCAGCCAAGGTACTTGGGACTACACAGATACGCAGTATTTT
TRBJ2-3,NA,TRBV6-5,TRBD2,CASGGSGRPRDTQYF,TGTGCCAGCGGGGGTAGCGGGAGGCCACGGGATACGCAGTATTTT
TRBJ2-2,NA,TRBV28,NA,CASSLRRENTGELFF,TGTGCCAGCAGTTTACGGCGGGAGAACACCGGGGAGCTGTTTTTT
TRBJ2-1,NA,TRBV29-1,NA,CSVARGNEQFF,TGCAGCGTTGCGCGGGGCAATGAGCAGTTCTTC
TRBJ2-2,NA,TRBV7-2,TRBD2,CASSFLSGTNTGELFF,TGTGCCAGCAGCTTCCTTAGCGGGACGAACACCGGGGAGCTGTTTTTT
TRBJ2-7,NA,TRBV7-6,TRBD1,CASSLSQWDRGPYEQYF,TGTGCCAGCAGCTTAAGTCAGTGGGACAGGGGGCCGTACGAGCAGTACTTC
TRBJ2-7,NA,TRBV7-2,TRBD1,CASSSQTGGGSYEQYF,TGTGCCAGCAGCTCGCAGACAGGGGGCGGCTCCTACGAGCAGTACTTC
TRBJ2-3,NA,TRBV13,NA,CASSLGQGTDTQYF,TGTGCCAGCAGCTTGGGCCAGGGCACAGATACGCAGTATTTT
TRBJ2-1,NA,TRBV7-3,TRBD2,CASSLLAGGSYNEQFF,TGTGCCAGCAGCTTACTAGCGGGAGGCTCCTACAATGAGCAGTTCTTC
TRBJ2-2,NA,TRBV14,NA,CASSLTKPSNTGELFF,TGTGCCAGCAGCCTTACCAAGCCCTCCAACACCGGGGAGCTGTTTTTT
TRBJ2-7,NA,TRBV12-5,TRBD2,CASGLTNLSGRSYEQYF,TGTGCTAGTGGTTTGACAAACCTGAGCGGGAGATCCTACGAGCAGTACTTC
TRBJ2-1,once,TRBV27,TRBD2,CASSLIPSGSHNNEQFF,TGTGCCAGCAGTTTAATTCCTAGCGGGAGCCATAACAATGAGCAGTTCTTC
TRBJ1-5,NA,TRBV27,NA,CASSLSGVGRGGQPQHF,TGTGCCAGCAGTTTAAGTGGTGTAGGCAGGGGCGGCCAGCCCCAGCATTTT
TRBJ2-3,few,TRBV7-9,TRBD2,CASSLELRLAGSTDTQYF,TGTGCCAGCAGCTTAGAGCTGCGACTAGCGGGGAGCACAGATACGCAGTATTTT
TRBJ2-2,once,TRBV7-7,TRBD1,CASRPQGAGGELFF,TGTGCTAGCAGACCCCAGGGGGCTGGCGGGGAGCTGTTTTTT
TRBJ2-7,NA,TRBV27,NA,CASSILPTGSSYEQYF,TGTGCCAGCAGTATTCTCCCGACAGGATCCTCCTACGAGCAGTACTTC
TRBJ2-7,NA,TRBV6-6,TRBD1,CASSYFGQGTYEQYF,TGTGCCAGCAGTTACTTTGGACAGGGAACCTACGAGCAGTACTTC
TRBJ1-2,once,TRBV10-3,NA,CAISESEGVWGYTF,TGTGCCATCAGTGAGTCGGAGGGCGTTTGGGGCTACACCTTC
TRBJ2-6,NA,TRBV28,NA,CASSSGAGANVLTF,TGTGCCAGCAGTTCAGGGGCTGGGGCCAACGTCCTGACTTTC
TRBJ1-1,NA,TRBV5-4,TRBD1,CASSLPGQGVTEAFF,TGTGCCAGCAGCTTACCGGGACAGGGAGTCACTGAAGCTTTCTTT
TRBJ2-7,NA,TRBV29-1,TRBD2,CSVEWTSGRPRGEQYF,TGCAGCGTTGAATGGACTAGCGGGAGGCCTCGGGGCGAGCAGTACTTC
TRBJ2-1,NA,TRBV5-1,NA,CASSFDSSSYNEQFF,TGCGCCAGCAGTTTTGACAGCAGCTCCTACAATGAGCAGTTCTTC
TRBJ2-1,NA,TRBV11-3,TRBD2,CASSPSLAGVGEQFF,TGTGCCAGCAGCCCCAGTCTAGCGGGAGTGGGAGAGCAGTTCTTC
TRBJ2-5,NA,TRBV18,TRBD2,CASQPGRGGETQYF,TGTGCCAGCCAGCCGGGGAGGGGAGGAGAGACCCAGTACTTC
TRBJ1-6,few,TRBV19,TRBD1,CASSIGGQLNSPLHF,TGTGCCAGTAGTATAGGGGGACAGCTCAATTCACCCCTCCACTTT
TRBJ2-1,NA,TRBV9,TRBD2,CASSVSSGAVYNEQFF,TGTGCCAGCAGCGTATCTAGCGGGGCGGTCTACAATGAGCAGTTCTTC
TRBJ2-2,few,TRBV10-3,TRBD2,CAINLAGGGAGELFF,TGTGCCATCAATTTAGCGGGAGGCGGGGCCGGGGAGCTGTTTTTT
TRBJ1-1,NA,TRBV4-2,NA,CASSQVKLVNTEAFF,TGTGCCAGCAGCCAAGTCAAGCTTGTGAACACTGAAGCTTTCTTT
TRBJ2-3,NA,TRBV7-9,TRBD1,CASSQGASRTDTQYF,TGTGCCAGCAGCCAGGGGGCTAGCCGCACAGATACGCAGTATTTT
TRBJ2-7,NA,TRBV30,NA,CAWRPLIAGQKEQYF,TGTGCCTGGAGGCCGCTCATAGCGGGACAGAAGGAGCAGTACTTC
TRBJ2-1,NA,TRBV6-9,TRBD2,CASSYPSAGLPPYNEQFF,TGTGCCAGCAGTTACCCCTCTGCGGGACTACCCCCCTACAATGAGCAGTTCTTC
TRBJ2-7,NA,TRBV29-1,NA,CSVAGMPGETYEQYF,TGCAGCGTTGCAGGGATGCCGGGAGAGACCTACGAGCAGTACTTC
TRBJ2-3,NA,TRBV28,TRBD1,CASRSRQGFDTDTQYF,TGTGCCAGCAGGTCCCGACAGGGGTTTGACACAGATACGCAGTATTTT
TRBJ2-7,NA,TRBV28,TRBD1,CASSHAGTAKSYEQYF,TGTGCCAGCAGTCATGCCGGGACAGCGAAATCCTACGAGCAGTACTTC
TRBJ2-2,NA,TRBV5-1,NA,CASRREANTGELFF,TGCGCCAGCAGGAGGGAGGCGAACACCGGGGAGCTGTTTTTT
TRBJ2-3,NA,TRBV9,TRBD2,CASSPSSGRYLSTDTQYF,TGTGCCAGCAGCCCGTCGAGCGGGAGGTACCTTAGCACAGATACGCAGTATTTT
TRBJ2-7,NA,TRBV2,NA,CATLNWGTYSYEQYF,TGTGCCACCCTCAATTGGGGGACATACTCCTACGAGCAGTACTTC
TRBJ2-7,once,TRBV5-4,NA,CASHAWREVLKTSYEQYF,TGTGCCAGCCACGCATGGAGGGAGGTACTAAAAACCTCCTACGAGCAGTACTTC
TRBJ2-7,once,TRBV6-1,NA,CASMDGSRHEQYF,TGTGCCAGCATGGACGGGAGTCGCCACGAGCAGTACTTC
TRBJ2-5,NA,TRBV9,NA,CASGGGSQETQYF,TGTGCCAGCGGGGGGGGCAGCCAAGAGACCCAGTACTTC
TRBJ2-7,NA,TRBV28,TRBD2,CASSSGLAASYEQYF,TGTGCCAGCAGTTCGGGACTAGCTGCGTCCTACGAGCAGTACTTC
TRBJ2-3,NA,TRBV7-9,TRBD1,CATSIGQGSTDTQYF,TGTGCCACCTCGATCGGACAGGGTAGCACAGATACGCAGTATTTT
TRBJ2-7,NA,TRBV10-3,TRBD1,CAIRSGGTRPGTGGSEQYF,TGTGCCATCAGGTCGGGGGGAACGAGACCCGGGACAGGGGGATCCGAGCAGTACTTC
TRBJ2-5,once,TRBV5-6,NA,CASSLSGRGETQYF,TGTGCCAGCAGCTTGTCCGGGAGAGGGGAGACCCAGTACTTC
TRBJ2-5,NA,TRBV7-2,NA,CASSLGAGSETQYF,TGTGCCAGCAGTTTGGGGGCGGGTTCGGAGACCCAGTACTTC
TRBJ2-7,NA,TRBV2,TRBD1,CASSANRGSGYEQYF,TGTGCCAGCAGTGCAAACAGGGGGTCCGGCTACGAGCAGTACTTC
TRBJ1-1,NA,TRBV4-2,NA,CASSQGQGRHTEAFF,TGTGCCAGCAGCCAAGGGCAGGGAAGGCACACTGAAGCTTTCTTT
TRBJ2-7,NA,TRBV14,TRBD2,CASRTSGSSYEQYF,TGTGCCAGCCGGACTAGCGGGAGCTCCTACGAGCAGTACTTC
TRBJ1-1,NA,TRBV25-1,NA,CASTHLMNTEAFF,TGTGCCAGCACTCACCTAATGAACACTGAAGCTTTCTTT
TRBJ2-3,NA,TRBV10-3,TRBD2,CATTSPLAEKPDTQYF,TGTGCCACTACTTCCCCACTAGCGGAGAAGCCAGATACGCAGTATTTT
TRBJ2-3,few,TRBV7-6,TRBD2,CASSLRASGLTDTQYF,TGTGCCAGCAGTTTAAGGGCTAGCGGGCTCACAGATACGCAGTATTTT
TRBJ2-7,NA,TRBV28,TRBD2,CVLTSGTYEQYF,TGTGTTCTAACTAGCGGGACTTACGAGCAGTACTTC
TRBJ1-3,NA,TRBV5-3,NA,CARSFRGSQGF,TGTGCCAGAAGCTTCAGAGGTAGCCAGGGGTTT
TRBJ2-3,NA,TRBV9,TRBD2,CASSGLAGGKDTQYF,TGTGCCAGCAGCGGATTAGCGGGTGGGAAAGATACGCAGTATTTT
TRBJ2-7,NA,TRBV1,NA,CTSSHQYEQYF,TGCACCAGCAGCCATCAATACGAGCAGTACTTC
TRBJ2-2,NA,TRBV7-3,NA,CASSYRRGAGELFF,TGTGCCAGCAGCTACCGCCGGGGAGCCGGGGAGCTGTTTTTT
TRBJ2-1,NA,TRBV11-2,TRBD2,CASSQGTSAGNEQFF,TGTGCCAGCAGTCAAGGGACTAGCGCGGGCAATGAGCAGTTCTTC